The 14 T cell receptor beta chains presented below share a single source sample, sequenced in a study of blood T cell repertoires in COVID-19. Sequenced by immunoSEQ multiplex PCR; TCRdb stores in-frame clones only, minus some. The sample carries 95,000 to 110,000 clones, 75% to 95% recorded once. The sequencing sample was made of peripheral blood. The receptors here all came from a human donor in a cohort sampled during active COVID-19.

The CDR3 is CASSVAGNTIYF. The CDR3 bases are TGTGCCAGCAGCGTAGCAGGAAACACCATATATTTT. This sequence joins TRBV9 and TRBJ1-3; no firm D call. Looked up from germline, CDR1 is SGDLS and CDR2 is YYNGEE. This CDR3 is built from 12 residues. Trimming removed 0 bases from V and 4 bases from J, with 2 bases in between.

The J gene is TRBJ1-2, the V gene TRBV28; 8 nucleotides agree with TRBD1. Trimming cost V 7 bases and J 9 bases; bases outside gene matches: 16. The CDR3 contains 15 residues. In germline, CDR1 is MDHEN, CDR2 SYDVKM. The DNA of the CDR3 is TGTGCCAGCACTCCAAGCCAGGGGGCGCTAGTTAGCTACACCTTC. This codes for CASTPSQGALVSYTF.

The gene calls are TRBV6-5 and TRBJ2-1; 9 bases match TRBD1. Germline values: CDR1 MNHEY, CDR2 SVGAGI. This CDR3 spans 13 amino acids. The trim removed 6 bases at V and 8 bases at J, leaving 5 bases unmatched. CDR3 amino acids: CASSRRTGDEQFF. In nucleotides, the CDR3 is TGTGCCAGCAGCCGCAGGACAGGGGATGAGCAGTTCTTC.

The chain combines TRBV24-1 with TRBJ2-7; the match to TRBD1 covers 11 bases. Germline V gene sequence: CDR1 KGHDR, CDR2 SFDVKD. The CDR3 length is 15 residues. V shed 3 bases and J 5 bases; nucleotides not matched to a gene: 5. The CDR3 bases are TGTGCCACCAGTGATCCGGGACAGGGGGGCGACGAGCAGTACTTC. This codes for CATSDPGQGGDEQYF.

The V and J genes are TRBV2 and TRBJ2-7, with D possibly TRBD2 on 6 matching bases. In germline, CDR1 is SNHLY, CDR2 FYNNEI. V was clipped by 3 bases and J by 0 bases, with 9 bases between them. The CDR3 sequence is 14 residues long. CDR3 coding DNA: TGTGCCAGCAGTGATGAGGACTACTCCTACGAGCAGTACTTC. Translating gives CASSDEDYSYEQYF.

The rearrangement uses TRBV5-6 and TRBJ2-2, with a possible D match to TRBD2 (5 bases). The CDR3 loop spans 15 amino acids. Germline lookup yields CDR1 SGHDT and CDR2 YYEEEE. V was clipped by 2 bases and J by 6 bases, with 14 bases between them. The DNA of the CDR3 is TGTGCCAGCAGCTTTAATTTTTGGGAGTCCGGGGAGCTGTTTTTT. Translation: CASSFNFWESGELFF.

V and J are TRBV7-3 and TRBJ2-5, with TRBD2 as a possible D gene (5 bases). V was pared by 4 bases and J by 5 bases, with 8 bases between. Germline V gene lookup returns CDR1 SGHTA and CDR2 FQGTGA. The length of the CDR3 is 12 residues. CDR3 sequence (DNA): TGTGCCAGCAGCTCAGGCGGGGAGACCCAGTACTTC. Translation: CASSSGGETQYF.

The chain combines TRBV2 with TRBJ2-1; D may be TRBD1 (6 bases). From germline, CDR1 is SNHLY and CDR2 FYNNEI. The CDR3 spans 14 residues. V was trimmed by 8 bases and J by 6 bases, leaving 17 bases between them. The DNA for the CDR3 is TGTGCCAGCTTAGGGCAGGGGTTAGTCAATGAGCAGTTCTTC. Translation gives CASLGQGLVNEQFF.

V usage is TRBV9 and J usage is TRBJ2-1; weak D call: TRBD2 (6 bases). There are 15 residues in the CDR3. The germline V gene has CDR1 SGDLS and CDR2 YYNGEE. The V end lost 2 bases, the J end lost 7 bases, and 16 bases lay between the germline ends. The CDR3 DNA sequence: TGTGCCAGCAGCGTCGACCTCGCCGCGGGGAATGAGCAGTTCTTC. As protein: CASSVDLAAGNEQFF.

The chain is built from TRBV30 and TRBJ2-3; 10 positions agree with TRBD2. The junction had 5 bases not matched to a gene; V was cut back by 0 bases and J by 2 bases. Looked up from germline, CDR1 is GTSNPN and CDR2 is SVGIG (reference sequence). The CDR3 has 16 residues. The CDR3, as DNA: TGTGCCTGGAGTGTACTACTAGCGGGACTCACAGATACGCAGTATTTT. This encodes CAWSVLLAGLTDTQYF.

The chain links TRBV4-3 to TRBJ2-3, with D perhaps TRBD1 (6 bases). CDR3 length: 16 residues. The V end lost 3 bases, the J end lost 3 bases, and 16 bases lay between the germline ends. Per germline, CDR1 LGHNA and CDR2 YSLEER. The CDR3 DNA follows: TGCGCCAGCAGCCAGATCGGACAGAGGCATACAGATACGCAGTATTTT. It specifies CASSQIGQRHTDTQYF.

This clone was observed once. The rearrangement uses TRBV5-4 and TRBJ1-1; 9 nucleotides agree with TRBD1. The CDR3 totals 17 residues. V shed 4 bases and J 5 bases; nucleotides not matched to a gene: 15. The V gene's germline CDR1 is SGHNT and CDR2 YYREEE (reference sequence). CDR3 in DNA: TGTGCCAGCAGCCTGGGACAGGGAAAGCCTCTGGGGACTGAAGCTTTCTTT. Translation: CASSLGQGKPLGTEAFF.

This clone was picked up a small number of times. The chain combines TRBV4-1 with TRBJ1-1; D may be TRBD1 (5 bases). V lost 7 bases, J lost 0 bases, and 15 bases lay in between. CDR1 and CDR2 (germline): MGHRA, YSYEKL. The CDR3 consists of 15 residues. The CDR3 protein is CASNRGGVMNTEAFF. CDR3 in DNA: TGCGCCAGCAACCGGGGGGGTGTTATGAACACTGAAGCTTTCTTT.

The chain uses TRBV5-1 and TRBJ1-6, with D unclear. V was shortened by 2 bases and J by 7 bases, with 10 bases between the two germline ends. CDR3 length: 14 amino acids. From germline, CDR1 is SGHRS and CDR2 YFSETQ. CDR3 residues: CASSLGGHNSPLHF. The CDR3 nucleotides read TGCGCCAGCAGCTTAGGAGGGCACAATTCACCCCTCCACTTT.